Each of the 9 T cell receptor beta chains below was sequenced from the same sample in a study of cytomegalovirus exposure and HLA in healthy donors. PCR amplification relied on 60 Vbeta primers (plus 13 Jbeta primers). Clones were read by immunoSEQ multiplex PCR, and TCRdb kept only the in-frame ones, dropping some. The sample records approximately 150,000 clones, roughly 79% being singletons. Input material: PBMCs. The receptors shown here come from a woman aged 40-49 years in good health and CMV-seronegative.

This chain connects TRBV18 to TRBJ1-1; perhaps TRBD1 as D (5 bases). Trimming shortened V by 7 bases and J by 4 bases, and 16 bases separated the two germline ends. Germline V gene sequence: CDR1 KGHSH, CDR2 LQKENI. The CDR3 covers 14 residues. CDR3 region: CASLNGGEGTEAFF. The CDR3 DNA reads as TGTGCCAGCTTAAACGGGGGAGAGGGCACTGAAGCTTTCTTT.

In this sample, this clone turned up a few times. The chain's CDR3 is CASSPVGVGNTQYF. CDR3 sequence (DNA): TGTGCCAGCAGCCCGGTGGGAGTAGGGAATACGCAGTATTTT. The chain has TRBV6-5 and TRBJ2-3; D perhaps matches TRBD2 (5 bases). The V end lost 6 bases, the J end lost 7 bases, and 17 bases lay between the germline ends. CDR1 is MNHEY and CDR2 is SVGAGI in the germline V gene. The CDR3 sequence is 14 residues long.

The chain couples TRBV18 to TRBJ1-1; weak D call: TRBD1 (5 bases). Germline-derived CDR1 and CDR2 are KGHSH and LQKENI. The germline V and J ends were trimmed by 1 base and 0 bases, with 12 bases remaining between them. This CDR3 is built from 16 residues. In nucleotides, the CDR3 is TGTGCCAGCTCACCACTAGCCCAGGGTGTGAACACTGAAGCTTTCTTT. Amino acid sequence: CASSPLAQGVNTEAFF.

This clone was detected only once. The J gene is TRBJ1-5, the V gene TRBV6-1; TRBD1 might be the D (6 bases). The V gene's germline CDR1 is MNHNS and CDR2 SASEGT. This CDR3 has 15 residues. V lost 0 bases, J lost 6 bases, and 12 bases lay in between. CDR3 nucleotide sequence: TGTGCCAGCAGTGAAGCCGGAAGAGGGGGTCAGCCCCAGCATTTT. Protein sequence: CASSEAGRGGQPQHF.

There are a few counts of this clone. The J gene is TRBJ1-4, the V gene TRBV11-3; 10 nucleotides line up with TRBD1. Unmatched junction bases numbered 2, after V lost 3 bases and J lost 4 bases. The CDR3 is 15 residues long. From germline, CDR1 is SGHNT and CDR2 YENEEA. CDR3: CASSFGQGDNEKLFF. CDR3 in DNA: TGTGCCAGCAGCTTTGGACAGGGGGATAATGAAAAACTGTTTTTT.

The sample holds one count of this clone. The chain joins TRBV7-9 to TRBJ2-5; 10 bases are a match to TRBD2. V dropped 1 base and J dropped 3; count of bases not matched to a gene: 5. The germline V gene has CDR1 SEHNR and CDR2 FQNEAQ (reference sequence). There are 16 residues in the CDR3. The CDR3 region is CASSLGAGLAKETQYF. The CDR3 region has the DNA TGTGCCAGCAGCTTAGGGGCGGGACTAGCGAAAGAGACCCAGTACTTC.

This rearrangement joins TRBV5-4 to TRBJ1-1; tentatively, D is TRBD1 (6 bases). The germline V and J ends were trimmed by 3 bases and 0 bases, with 15 bases remaining between them. The CDR3 has 16 residues. Germline V CDR1 and CDR2: SGHNT, YYREEE (reference sequence). The CDR3 sequence is CASSSGTFQMNTEAFF. The CDR3 DNA follows: TGTGCCAGCAGCTCCGGGACATTTCAAATGAACACTGAAGCTTTCTTT.

CDR3 loop: CASSRAGGAEAFF. The CDR3 DNA is TGTGCCAGCAGTAGGGCAGGGGGCGCAGAAGCTTTCTTT. J is TRBJ1-1 and V is TRBV6-4, with 8 bases matching TRBD1. CDR1 and CDR2 from the germline V gene are MRHNA and SNTAGT. V lost 5 bases to trimming and J lost 8 bases; unmatched junction nucleotides: 7. The CDR3 is made up of 13 amino acids.

The rearrangement links TRBV7-6 to TRBJ2-7, with 9 positions matching TRBD2. The junction had 8 bases not matched to a gene; V was cut back by 5 bases and J by 0 bases. Germline V gene lookup returns CDR1 SGHVS and CDR2 FNYEAQ. The CDR3 totals 16 residues. Written as DNA, the CDR3 is TGTGCCAGCAGCCAGGCGGGGGGGGGACTCTCCTACGAGCAGTACTTC. Amino acid sequence: CASSQAGGGLSYEQYF.